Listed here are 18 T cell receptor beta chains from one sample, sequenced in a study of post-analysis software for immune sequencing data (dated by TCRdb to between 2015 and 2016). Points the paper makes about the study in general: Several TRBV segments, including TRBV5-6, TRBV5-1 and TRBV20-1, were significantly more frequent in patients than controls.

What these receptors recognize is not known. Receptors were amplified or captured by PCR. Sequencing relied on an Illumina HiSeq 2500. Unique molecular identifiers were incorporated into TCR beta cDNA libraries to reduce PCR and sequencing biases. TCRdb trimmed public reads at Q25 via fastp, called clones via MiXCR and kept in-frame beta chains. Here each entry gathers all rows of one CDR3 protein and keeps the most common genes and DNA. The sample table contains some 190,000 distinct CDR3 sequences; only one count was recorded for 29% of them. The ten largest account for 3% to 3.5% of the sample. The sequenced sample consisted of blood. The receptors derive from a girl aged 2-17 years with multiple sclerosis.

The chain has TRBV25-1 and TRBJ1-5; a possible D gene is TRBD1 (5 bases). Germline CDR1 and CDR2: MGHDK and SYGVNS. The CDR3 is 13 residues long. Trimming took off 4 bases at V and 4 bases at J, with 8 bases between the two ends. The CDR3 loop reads CASSAAGNQPQHF. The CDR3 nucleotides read TGTGCCAGCAGTGCCGCAGGGAATCAGCCCCAGCATTTT.

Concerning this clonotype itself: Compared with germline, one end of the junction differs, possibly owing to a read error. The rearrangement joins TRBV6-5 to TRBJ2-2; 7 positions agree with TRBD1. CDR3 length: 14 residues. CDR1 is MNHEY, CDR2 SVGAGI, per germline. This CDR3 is CASSLQTGLGERFF. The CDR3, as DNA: TGTGCCAGCAGTTTACAGACAGGGTTGGGGGAGCGGTTTTTT.

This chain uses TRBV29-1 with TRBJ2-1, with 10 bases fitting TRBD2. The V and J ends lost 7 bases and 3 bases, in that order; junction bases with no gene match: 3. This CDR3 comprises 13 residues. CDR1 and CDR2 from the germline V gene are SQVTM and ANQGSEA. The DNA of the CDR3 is TGCAGCGCCGGGACTAGCGACTACAATGAGCAGTTCTTC. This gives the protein CSAGTSDYNEQFF.

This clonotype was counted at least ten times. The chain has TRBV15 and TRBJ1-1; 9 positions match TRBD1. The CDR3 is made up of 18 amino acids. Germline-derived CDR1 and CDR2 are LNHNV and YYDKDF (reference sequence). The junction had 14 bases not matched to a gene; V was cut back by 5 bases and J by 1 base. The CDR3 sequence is CATSPTIPGQGRNTEAFF. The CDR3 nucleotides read TGTGCCACCAGCCCGACTATACCGGGACAGGGAAGGAACACTGAAGCTTTCTTT.

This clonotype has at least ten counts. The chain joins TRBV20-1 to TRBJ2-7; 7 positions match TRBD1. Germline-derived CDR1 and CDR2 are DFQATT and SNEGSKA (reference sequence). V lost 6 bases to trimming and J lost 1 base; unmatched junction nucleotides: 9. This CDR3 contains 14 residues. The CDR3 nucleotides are TGCAGTGCCATCCGGGACAGATCGTCCTACGAGCAGTACTTC. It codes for CSAIRDRSSYEQYF.

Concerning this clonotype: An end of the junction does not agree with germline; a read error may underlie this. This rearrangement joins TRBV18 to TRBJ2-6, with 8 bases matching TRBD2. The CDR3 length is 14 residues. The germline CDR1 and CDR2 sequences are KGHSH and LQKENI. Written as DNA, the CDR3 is TGTGCCAGCCACGGGGGGGCTGGGGCCAACATCCTGACTTTC. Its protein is CASHGGAGANILTF.

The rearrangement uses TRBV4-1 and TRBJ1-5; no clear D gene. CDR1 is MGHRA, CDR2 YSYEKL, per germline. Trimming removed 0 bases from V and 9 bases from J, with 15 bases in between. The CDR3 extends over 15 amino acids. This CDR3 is CASSQDSQGGRPQHF. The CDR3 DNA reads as TGCGCCAGCAGCCAAGATTCCCAAGGTGGGCGGCCCCAGCATTTT.

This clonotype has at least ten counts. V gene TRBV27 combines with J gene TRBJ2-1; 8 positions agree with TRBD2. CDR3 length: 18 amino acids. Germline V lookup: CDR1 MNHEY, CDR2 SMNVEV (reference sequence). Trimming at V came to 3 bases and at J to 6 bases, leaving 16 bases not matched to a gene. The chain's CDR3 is CASSLELTAGVISNEQFF. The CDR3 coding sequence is TGTGCCAGCAGTTTGGAATTAACAGCGGGAGTCATAAGCAATGAGCAGTTCTTC.

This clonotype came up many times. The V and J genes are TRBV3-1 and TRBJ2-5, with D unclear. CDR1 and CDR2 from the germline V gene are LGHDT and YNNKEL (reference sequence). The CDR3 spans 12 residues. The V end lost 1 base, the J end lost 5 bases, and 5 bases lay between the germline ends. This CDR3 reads CASSQGDETQYF. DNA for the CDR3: TGTGCCAGCAGCCAAGGGGATGAGACCCAGTACTTC.

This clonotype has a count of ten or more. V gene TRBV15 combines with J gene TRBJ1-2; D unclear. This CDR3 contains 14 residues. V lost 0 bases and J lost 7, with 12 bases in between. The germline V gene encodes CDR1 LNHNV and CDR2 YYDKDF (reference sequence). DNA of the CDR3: TGTGCCACCAGCAGAGATTTATTGCGGCGTGGCTACACCTTC. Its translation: CATSRDLLRRGYTF.

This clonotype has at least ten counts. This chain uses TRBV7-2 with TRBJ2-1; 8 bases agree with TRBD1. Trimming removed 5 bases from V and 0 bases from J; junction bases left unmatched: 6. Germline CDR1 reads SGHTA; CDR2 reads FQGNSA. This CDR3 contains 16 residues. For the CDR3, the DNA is TGTGCCAGCAGCCTACAGGGGGGCAGCTCCTACAATGAGCAGTTCTTC. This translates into CASSLQGGSSYNEQFF.

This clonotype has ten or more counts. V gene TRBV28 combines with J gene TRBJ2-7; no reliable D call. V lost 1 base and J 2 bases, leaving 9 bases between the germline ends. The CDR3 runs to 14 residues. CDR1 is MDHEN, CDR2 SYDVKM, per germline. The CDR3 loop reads CASSLLGLTYEQYF. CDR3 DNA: TGTGCCAGCAGTTTATTAGGGTTAACCTACGAGCAGTACTTC.

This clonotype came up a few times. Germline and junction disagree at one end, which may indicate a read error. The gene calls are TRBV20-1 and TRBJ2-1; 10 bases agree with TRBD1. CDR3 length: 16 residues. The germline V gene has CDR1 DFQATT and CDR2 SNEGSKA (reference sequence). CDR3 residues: CSTRGGGTGAWREQFF. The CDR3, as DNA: TGCAGTACTAGAGGAGGGGGGACAGGGGCATGGCGTGAGCAGTTCTTC.

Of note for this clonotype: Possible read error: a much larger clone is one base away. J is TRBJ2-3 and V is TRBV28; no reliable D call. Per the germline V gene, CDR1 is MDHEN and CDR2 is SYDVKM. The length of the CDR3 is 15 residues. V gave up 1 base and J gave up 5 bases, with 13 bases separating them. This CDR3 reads CASSLSGPLRDTQYF. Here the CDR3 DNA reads TGTGCCAGCAGTTTATCGGGCCCGCTCAGAGATACGCAGTATTTT.

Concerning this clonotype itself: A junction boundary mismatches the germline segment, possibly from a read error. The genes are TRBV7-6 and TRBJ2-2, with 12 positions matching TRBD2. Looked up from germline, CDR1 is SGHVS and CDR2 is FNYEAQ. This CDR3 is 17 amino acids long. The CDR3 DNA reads TGTGCCAGCAGCTATCGGACTAGCGGGGACGACACCGGGGAGCGGTTTTTT. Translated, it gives CASSYRTSGDDTGERFF.

In DNA, the CDR3 is TGCAGCGTCCAGAAAACAGGGAACGAGAATGAAAAACTGTTTTTT. Translated: CSVQKTGNENEKLFF. This sequence joins TRBV29-1 and TRBJ1-4, with D maybe TRBD1 (6 bases). Germline V gives CDR1 SQVTM, CDR2 ANQGSEA. Trimming cost V 6 bases and J 5 bases, with 19 bases left between them. The CDR3 covers 15 residues.

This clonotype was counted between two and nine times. The CDR3 nucleotides read TGTGCCAGCCGGTTTTCGGGTCGTAGGACTCAGCCCCAGCATTTT. This gives the protein CASRFSGRRTQPQHF. The V call is TRBV6-2 or TRBV6-3, the J call TRBJ1-5; the D is unclear. Per the germline V gene, CDR1 is MNHEY and CDR2 is SVGEGT. CDR3 length: 15 amino acids. V was clipped by 8 bases and J by 6 bases, with 20 bases between them.

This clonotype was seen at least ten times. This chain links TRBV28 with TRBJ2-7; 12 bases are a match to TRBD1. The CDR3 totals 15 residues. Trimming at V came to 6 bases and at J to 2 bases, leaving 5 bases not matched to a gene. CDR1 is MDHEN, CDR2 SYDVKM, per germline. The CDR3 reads CASRPGQGATYEQYF. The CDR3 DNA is TGTGCCAGCAGACCGGGACAGGGGGCTACCTACGAGCAGTACTTC.